Reported below is one T cell receptor beta chain. Its antigen is currently unknown. Sequencing was preceded by expansion of antigen-specific CD4+ T cells with viral peptide pools in the ViraFEST assay. Following 10 days of culture, CD4+ T cells were isolated. Nobody among the vaccine recipients had prior SARS-CoV-2 infection (nucleocapsid antibodies were negative). They grew some 2 million PBMC in each well, adding about 10 IU/ml IL-2 and 7.5 to 10 ug/ml peptides. This record comes from a study of vaccination effects on CD4 cells after COVID-19. Study-level findings and limits: Both infection-induced and vaccine-induced clones contracted markedly at late post-vaccination timepoints.

Only in-frame clones appear in the TCRdb table, and some are missing; sequencing was by immunoSEQ multiplex PCR. In the table there are 30,000 to 35,000 clones, about three quarters of which are singletons. The CDR3 extends over 12 amino acids. Germline V gene lookup returns CDR1 SQVTM and CDR2 ANQGSEA. The chain has TRBV29-1 and TRBJ1-2; D gene uncertain. The source of this sequence is a human donor who received a COVID-19 vaccine. This sample comprised CD4+ T cells from PBMCs cultured with HCoV-OC43 spike peptides, obtained before COVID-19 vaccination. The sample's subset: HCoV-OC43 spike overlapping peptide pool stimulation. CDR3 residues: CSRRVSNYGYTF. In DNA, the CDR3 is TGCAGTAGGAGGGTTTCTAACTATGGCTACACCTTC. Supplemented by reference TRBV29-1 and TRBJ1-2, the full variable domain reads SAVISQKPSRDICQRGTSLTIQCQVDSQVTMMFWYRQQPGQSLTLIATANQGSEATYESGFVIDKFPISRPNLTFSTLTVSNMSPEDSSIYLCSRRVSNYGYTFGSGTRLTVV.